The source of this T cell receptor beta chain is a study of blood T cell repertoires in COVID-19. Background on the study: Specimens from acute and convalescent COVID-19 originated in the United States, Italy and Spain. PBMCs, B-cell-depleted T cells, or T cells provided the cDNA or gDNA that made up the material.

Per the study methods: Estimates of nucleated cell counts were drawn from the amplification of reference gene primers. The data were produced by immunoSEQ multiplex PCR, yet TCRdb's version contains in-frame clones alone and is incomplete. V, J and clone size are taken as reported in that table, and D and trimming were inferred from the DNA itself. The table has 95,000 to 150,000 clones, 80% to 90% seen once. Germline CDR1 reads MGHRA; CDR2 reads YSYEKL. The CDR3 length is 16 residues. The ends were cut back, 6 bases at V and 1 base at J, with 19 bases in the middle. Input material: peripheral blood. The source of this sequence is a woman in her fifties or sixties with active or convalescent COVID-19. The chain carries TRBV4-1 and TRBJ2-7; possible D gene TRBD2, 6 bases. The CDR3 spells CASSHQLAGPSYEQYF. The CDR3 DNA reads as TGCGCCAGCAGTCATCAACTAGCCGGGCCGTCCTACGAGCAGTACTTC.